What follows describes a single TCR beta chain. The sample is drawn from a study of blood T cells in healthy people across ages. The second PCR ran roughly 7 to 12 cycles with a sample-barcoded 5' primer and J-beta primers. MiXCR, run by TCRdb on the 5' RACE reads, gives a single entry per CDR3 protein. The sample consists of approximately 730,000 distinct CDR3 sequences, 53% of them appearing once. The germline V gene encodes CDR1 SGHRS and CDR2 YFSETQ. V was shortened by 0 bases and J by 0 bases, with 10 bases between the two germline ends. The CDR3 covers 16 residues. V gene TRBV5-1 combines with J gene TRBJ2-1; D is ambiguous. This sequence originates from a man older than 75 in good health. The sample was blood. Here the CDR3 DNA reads TGCGCCAGCAGCTTGGCAGCGCAGAGCTCCTACAATGAGCAGTTCTTC. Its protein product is CASSLAAQSSYNEQFF.